This T cell receptor beta chain was recovered during a study of control samples from healthy donors and cancer patients. CDR1 and CDR2 from the germline V gene are DFQATT and SNEGSKA (reference sequence). The V gene lost 3 bases and the J gene lost 7 bases, with 13 bases spanning the gap. This CDR3 is 14 amino acids long. Sequenced by immunoSEQ multiplex PCR; TCRdb stores in-frame clones only, minus some. The sample carries 95,000 to 130,000 clones, 88% recorded once. This receptor was obtained from a woman in her 70s in good health. The rearrangement joins TRBV20-1 to TRBJ1-6, with D maybe TRBD1 (5 bases). Sequencing was done on a sample of blood. CDR3 region: CSASHQGENSPLHF. In DNA, the CDR3 is TGCAGTGCTAGTCATCAGGGAGAGAATTCACCCCTCCACTTT.